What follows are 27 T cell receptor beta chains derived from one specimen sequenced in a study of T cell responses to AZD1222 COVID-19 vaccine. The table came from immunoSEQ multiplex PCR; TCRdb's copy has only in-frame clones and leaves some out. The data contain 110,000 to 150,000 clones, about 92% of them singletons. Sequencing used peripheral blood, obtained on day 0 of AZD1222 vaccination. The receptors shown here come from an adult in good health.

Written as DNA, the CDR3 is TGTGCCATCAGTTGGGCAGGCTCTGGGAACACTGAAGCTTTCTTT. Translation: CAISWAGSGNTEAFF. This chain uses TRBV10-3 with TRBJ1-1, with D unclear. The V and J ends lost 5 bases and 1 base respectively, with 14 bases between them. There are 15 residues in the CDR3. CDR1 is ENHRY, CDR2 SYGVKD, per germline.

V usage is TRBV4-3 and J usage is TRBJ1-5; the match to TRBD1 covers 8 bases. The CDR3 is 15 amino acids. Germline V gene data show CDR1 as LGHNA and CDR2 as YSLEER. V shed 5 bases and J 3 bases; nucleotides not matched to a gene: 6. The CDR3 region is CASSVGTGNNQPQHF. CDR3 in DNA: TGCGCCAGCAGCGTTGGGACAGGTAACAATCAGCCCCAGCATTTT.

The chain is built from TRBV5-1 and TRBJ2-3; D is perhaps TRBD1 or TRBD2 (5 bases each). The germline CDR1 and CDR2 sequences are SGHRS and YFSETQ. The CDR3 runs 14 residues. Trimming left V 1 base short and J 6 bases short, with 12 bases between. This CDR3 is CASSLTGPQDTQYF. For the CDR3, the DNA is TGCGCCAGCAGCTTGACGGGACCGCAGGATACGCAGTATTTT.

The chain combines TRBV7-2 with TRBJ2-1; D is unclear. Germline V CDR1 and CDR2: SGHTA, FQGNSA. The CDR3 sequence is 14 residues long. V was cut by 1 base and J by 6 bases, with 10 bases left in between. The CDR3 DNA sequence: TGTGCCAGCAGCTTAGTTGCGCTGCGCAATGAGCAGTTCTTC. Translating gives CASSLVALRNEQFF.

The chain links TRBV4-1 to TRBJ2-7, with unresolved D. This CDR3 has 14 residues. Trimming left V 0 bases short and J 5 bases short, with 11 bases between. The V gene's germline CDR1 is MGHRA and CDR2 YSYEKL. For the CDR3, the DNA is TGCGCCAGCAGCCAAGAGCAGTTTTCCCACGAGCAGTACTTC. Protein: CASSQEQFSHEQYF.

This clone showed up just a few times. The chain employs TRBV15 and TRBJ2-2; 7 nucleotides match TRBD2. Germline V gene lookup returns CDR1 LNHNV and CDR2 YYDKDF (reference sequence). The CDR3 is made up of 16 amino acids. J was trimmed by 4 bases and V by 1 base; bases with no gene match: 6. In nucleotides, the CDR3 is TGTGCCACCAGCAGAGGGGGGAGGGGATTCACCGGGGAGCTGTTTTTT. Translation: CATSRGGRGFTGELFF.

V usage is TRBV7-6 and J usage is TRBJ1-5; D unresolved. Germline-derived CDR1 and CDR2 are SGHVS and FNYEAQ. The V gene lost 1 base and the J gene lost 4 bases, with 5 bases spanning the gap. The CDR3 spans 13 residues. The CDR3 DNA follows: TGTGCCAGCAGCTTAGGAGCGAATCAGCCCCAGCATTTT. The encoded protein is CASSLGANQPQHF.

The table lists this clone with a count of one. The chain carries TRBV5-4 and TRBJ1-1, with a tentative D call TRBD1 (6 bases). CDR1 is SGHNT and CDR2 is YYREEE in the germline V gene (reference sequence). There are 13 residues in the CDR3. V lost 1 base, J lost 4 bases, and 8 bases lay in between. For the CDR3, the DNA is TGTGCCAGCAGCTTGAGGGGGGGCACTGAAGCTTTCTTT. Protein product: CASSLRGGTEAFF. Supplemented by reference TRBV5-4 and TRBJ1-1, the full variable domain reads ETGVTQSPTHLIKTRGQQVTLRCSSQSGHNTVSWYQQALGQGPQFIFQYYREEENGRGNFPPRFSGLQFPNYSSELNVNALELDDSALYLCASSLRGGTEAFFGQGTRLTVV.

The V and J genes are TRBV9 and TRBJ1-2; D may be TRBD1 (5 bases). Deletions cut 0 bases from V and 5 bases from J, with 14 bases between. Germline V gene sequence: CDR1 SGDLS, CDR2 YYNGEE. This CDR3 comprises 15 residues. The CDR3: CASSVGQNHPYGYTF. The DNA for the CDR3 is TGTGCCAGCAGCGTAGGACAGAACCATCCTTATGGCTACACCTTC. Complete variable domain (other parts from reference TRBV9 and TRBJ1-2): DSGVTQTPKHLITATGQRVTLRCSPRSGDLSVYWYQQSLDQGLQFLIQYYNGEERAKGNILERFSAQQFPDLHSELNLSSLELGDSALYFCASSVGQNHPYGYTFGSGTRLTVV.

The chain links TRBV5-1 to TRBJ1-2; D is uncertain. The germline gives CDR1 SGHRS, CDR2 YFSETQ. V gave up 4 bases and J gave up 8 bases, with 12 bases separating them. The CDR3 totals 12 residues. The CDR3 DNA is TGCGCCAGCAGCCCGTCGTCGGACGGCTACACCTTC. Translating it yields CASSPSSDGYTF. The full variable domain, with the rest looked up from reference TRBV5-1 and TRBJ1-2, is KAGVTQTPRYLIKTRGQQVTLSCSPISGHRSVSWYQQTPGQGLQFLFEYFSETQRNKGNFPGRFSGRQFSNSRSEMNVSTLELGDSALYLCASSPSSDGYTFGSGTRLTVV.

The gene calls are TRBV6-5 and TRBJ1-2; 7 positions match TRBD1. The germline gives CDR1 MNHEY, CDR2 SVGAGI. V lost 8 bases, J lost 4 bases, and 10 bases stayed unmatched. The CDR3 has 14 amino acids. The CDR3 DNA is TGTGCCAGCGTACGGACAGGACGACGCTATGGCTACACCTTC. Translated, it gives CASVRTGRRYGYTF.

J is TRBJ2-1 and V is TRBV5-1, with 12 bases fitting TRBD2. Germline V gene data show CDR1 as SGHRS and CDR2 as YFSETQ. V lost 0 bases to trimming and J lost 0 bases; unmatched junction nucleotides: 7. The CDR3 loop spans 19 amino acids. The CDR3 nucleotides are TGCGCCAGCAGCTTGGGACTAGCGGGGGCCTCCAGCTCCTACAATGAGCAGTTCTTC. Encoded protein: CASSLGLAGASSSYNEQFF.

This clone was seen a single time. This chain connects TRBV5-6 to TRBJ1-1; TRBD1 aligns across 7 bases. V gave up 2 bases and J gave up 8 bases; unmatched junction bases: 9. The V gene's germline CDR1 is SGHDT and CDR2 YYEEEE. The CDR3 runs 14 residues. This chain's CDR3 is CASSFSGGIVEAFF. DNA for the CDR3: TGTGCCAGCAGCTTCTCAGGGGGGATAGTCGAAGCTTTCTTT.

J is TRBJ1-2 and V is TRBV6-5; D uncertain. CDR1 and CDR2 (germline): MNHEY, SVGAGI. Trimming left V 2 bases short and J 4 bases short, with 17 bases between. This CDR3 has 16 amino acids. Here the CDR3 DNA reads TGTGCCAGCAGTTACCTCTGGTGGACCATGCCCTATGGCTACACCTTC. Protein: CASSYLWWTMPYGYTF.

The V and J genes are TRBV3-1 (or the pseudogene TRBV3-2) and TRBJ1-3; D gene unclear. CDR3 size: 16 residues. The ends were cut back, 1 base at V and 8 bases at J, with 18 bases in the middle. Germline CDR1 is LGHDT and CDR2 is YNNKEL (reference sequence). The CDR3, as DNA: TGTGCCAGCAGCCAAGCCGGGATTGGGATAGGAGACACCATATATTTT. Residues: CASSQAGIGIGDTIYF.

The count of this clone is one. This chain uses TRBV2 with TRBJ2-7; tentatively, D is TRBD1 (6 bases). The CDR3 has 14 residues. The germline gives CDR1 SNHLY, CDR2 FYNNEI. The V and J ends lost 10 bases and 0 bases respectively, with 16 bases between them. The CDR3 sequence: CATQRDNGSYEQYF. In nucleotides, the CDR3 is TGTGCCACCCAAAGGGACAATGGCTCCTACGAGCAGTACTTC.

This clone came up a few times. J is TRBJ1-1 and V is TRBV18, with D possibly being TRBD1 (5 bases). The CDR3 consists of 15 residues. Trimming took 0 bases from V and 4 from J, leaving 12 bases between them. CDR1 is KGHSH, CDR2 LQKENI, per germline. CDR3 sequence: CASSPPKTGPTEAFF. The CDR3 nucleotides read TGTGCCAGCTCACCACCGAAGACGGGGCCCACTGAAGCTTTCTTT.

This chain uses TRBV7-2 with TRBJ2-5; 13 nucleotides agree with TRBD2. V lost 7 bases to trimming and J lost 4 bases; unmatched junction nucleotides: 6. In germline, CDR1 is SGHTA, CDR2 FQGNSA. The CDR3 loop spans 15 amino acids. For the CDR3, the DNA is TGTGCCAGCACCCGACTAGCGGGGGGACGAGAGACCCAGTACTTC. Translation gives CASTRLAGGRETQYF.

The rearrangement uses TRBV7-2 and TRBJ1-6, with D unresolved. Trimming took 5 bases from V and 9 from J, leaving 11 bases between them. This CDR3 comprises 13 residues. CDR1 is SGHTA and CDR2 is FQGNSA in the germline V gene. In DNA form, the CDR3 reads TGTGCCAGCAGCAACGGTGGCGGTTCACCCCTCCACTTT. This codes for CASSNGGGSPLHF.

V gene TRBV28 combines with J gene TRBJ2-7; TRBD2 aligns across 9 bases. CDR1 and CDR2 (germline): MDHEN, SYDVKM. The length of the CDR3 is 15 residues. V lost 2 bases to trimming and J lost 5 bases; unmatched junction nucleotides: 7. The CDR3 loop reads CASSLVGLASHEQYF. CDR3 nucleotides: TGTGCCAGCAGTTTAGTCGGACTAGCGAGTCACGAGCAGTACTTC.

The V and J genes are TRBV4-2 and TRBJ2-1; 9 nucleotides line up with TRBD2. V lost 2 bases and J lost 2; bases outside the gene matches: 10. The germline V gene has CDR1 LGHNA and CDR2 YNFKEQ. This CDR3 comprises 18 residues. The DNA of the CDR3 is TGTGCCAGCAGCCAACAGCAGACAGCGGGGGGCCCCTACAATGAGCAGTTCTTC. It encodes CASSQQQTAGGPYNEQFF.

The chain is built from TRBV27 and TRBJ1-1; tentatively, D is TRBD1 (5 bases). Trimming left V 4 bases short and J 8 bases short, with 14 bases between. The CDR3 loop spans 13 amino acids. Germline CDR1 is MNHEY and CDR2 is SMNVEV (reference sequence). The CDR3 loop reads CASSSPFTGEAFF. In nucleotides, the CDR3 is TGTGCCAGCAGTTCCCCTTTTACAGGCGAAGCTTTCTTT.

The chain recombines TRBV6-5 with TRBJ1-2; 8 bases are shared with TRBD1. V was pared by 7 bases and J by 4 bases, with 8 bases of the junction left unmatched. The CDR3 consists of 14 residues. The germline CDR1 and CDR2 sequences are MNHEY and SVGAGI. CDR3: CASTLDRDSYGYTF. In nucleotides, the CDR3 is TGTGCCAGCACACTGGACAGGGACTCCTATGGCTACACCTTC.

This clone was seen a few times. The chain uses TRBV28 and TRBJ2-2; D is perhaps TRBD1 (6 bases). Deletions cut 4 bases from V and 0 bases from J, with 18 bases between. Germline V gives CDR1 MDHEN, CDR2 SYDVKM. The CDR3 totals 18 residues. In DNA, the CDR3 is TGTGCCAGCAGTTCCGGACAGACCTATACCCCGAACACCGGGGAGCTGTTTTTT. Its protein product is CASSSGQTYTPNTGELFF.

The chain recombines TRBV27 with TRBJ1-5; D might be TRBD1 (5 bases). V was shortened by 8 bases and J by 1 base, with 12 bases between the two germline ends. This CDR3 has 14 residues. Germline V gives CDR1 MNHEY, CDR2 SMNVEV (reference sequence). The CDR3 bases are TGTGCCAGCGCACCGGGGGAGAGCAATCAGCCCCAGCATTTT. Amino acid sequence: CASAPGESNQPQHF.

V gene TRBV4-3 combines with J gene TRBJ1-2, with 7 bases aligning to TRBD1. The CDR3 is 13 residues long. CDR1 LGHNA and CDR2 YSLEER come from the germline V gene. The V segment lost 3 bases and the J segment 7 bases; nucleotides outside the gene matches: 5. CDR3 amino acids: CASSQGQSLGYTF. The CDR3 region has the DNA TGCGCCAGCAGCCAGGGACAGTCTCTTGGCTACACCTTC.

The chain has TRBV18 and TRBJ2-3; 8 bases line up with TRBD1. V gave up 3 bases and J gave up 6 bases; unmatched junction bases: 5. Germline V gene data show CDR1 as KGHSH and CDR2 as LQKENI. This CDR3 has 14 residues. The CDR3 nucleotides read TGTGCCAGCTCACCTCAGGGGGCCGGGGATACGCAGTATTTT. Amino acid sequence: CASSPQGAGDTQYF.